What follows describes a single T cell receptor (beta chain). Its antigen is still unknown. This may stem from a read error, because a much larger clone lies one nucleotide away. This specimen belongs to a study of blood T cells in healthy people across ages. Study observations and caveats: Using unsorted PBMCs precluded a conclusive naive versus antigen-experienced comparison.

The V end lost 5 bases, the J end lost 8 bases, and 16 bases lay between the germline ends. Per the germline V gene, CDR1 is DFQATT and CDR2 is SNEGSKA (reference sequence). The CDR3 contains 13 residues. Sample-barcoded 5' priming and a J-beta primer mix drove a second PCR of about 6 to 11 cycles. TCRdb re-analysed the 5' RACE reads in MiXCR, keeping a single row per CDR3 protein. The sample shows just over 1 million distinct CDR3 sequences, 40% to 50% of them seen only once. The material sequenced was blood. The chain links TRBV20-1 to TRBJ2-4; a possible D gene is TRBD2 (5 bases). The source of this sequence is a woman aged 55-75 years in good health. CDR3 in amino acids: CSAQQRSADIQYF. The CDR3 region has the DNA TGCAGTGCTCAACAGCGGTCCGCGGACATTCAGTACTTC.